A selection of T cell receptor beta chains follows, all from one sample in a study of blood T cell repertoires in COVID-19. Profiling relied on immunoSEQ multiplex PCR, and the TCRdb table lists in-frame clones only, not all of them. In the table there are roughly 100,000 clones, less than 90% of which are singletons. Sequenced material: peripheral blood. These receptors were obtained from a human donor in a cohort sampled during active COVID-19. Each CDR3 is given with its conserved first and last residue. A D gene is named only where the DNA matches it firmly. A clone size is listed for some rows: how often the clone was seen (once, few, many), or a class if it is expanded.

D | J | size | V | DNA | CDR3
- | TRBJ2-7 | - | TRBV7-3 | TGTGCCAGCAGCTTAATCCGGGGAGACGAGCAGTACTTC | CASSLIRGDEQYF
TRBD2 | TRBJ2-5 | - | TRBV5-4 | TGTGCCAGCAGCAGCATCCGGGAGGTGACCCAGTACTTC | CASSSIREVTQYF
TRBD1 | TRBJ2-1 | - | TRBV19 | TGTGCCAGTTCTCCCGGGACAGGGGACAATGAGCAGTTCTTC | CASSPGTGDNEQFF
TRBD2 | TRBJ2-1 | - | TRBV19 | TGTGCCAGTAGCCTTAGCGGGAGCTACAATGAGCAGTTCTTC | CASSLSGSYNEQFF
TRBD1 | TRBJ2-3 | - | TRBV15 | TGTGCCACCAGCAACCCAGGGGGAAGGAACACAGATACGCAGTATTTT | CATSNPGGRNTDTQYF
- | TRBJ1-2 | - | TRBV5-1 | TGCGCCAGCAGCTTTGGACAGACCAGACTAAACTATGGCTACACCTTC | CASSFGQTRLNYGYTF
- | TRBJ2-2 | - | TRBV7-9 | TGTGCCAGCAGCTACGGCGGGAATACCGGGGAGCTGTTTTTT | CASSYGGNTGELFF
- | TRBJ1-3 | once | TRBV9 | TGTGCCAGCAGCGTGGGGCATTCCGGATCTGGAAACACCATATATTTT | CASSVGHSGSGNTIYF
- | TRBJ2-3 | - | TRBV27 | TGTGCCAGCAGTTTAGCCCGGGGCACAGATACGCAGTATTTT | CASSLARGTDTQYF
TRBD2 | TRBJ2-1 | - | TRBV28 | TGTGCCAGCAGTCCCTCTAGACTAGCGGGGGACAATGAGCAGTTCTTC | CASSPSRLAGDNEQFF
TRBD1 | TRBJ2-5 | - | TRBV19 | TGTGCCAGTTCGGGACAGGGACACCAAGAGACCCAGTACTTC | CASSGQGHQETQYF
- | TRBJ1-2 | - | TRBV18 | TGTGCCAGCTCCCCCCGGGCAGGGCGGGACTACTATGGCTACACCTTC | CASSPRAGRDYYGYTF
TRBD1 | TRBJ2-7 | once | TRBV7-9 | TGTGCCAGCAGCCTCGACAGGGCCTCCTACGAGCAGTACTTC | CASSLDRASYEQYF
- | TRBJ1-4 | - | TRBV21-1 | TGTGCCAGCAGCCCTGGGGACAGGGTGGGAGAAAAACTGTTTTTT | CASSPGDRVGEKLFF
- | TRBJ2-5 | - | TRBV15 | TGTGCCACCAGCAGAGATCTAGGCCAGACCCAGTACTTC | CATSRDLGQTQYF
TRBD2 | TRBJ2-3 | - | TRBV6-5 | TGTGCCAGCAGTTACGGGGCGGGGGGTCTCGCCCATACGCAGTATTTT | CASSYGAGGLAHTQYF
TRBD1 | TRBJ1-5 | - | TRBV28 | TGTGCCAGCAGTCCGGGGACAGGGGGCTCGACTTATCATAGCAATCAGCCCCAGCATTTT | CASSPGTGGSTYHSNQPQHF
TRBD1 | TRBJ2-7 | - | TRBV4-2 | TGTGCCAGCAGCCAAGCGACCGGGACAGGGGCCTACGAGCAGTACTTC | CASSQATGTGAYEQYF
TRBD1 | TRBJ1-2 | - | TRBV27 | TGTGCCAGCAGTTCTCGGGACAGGGCGAAGTTTGGCTACACCTTC | CASSSRDRAKFGYTF
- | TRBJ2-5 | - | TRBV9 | TGTGCCAGCACCCGGACAGCCAAGGGAGAGACCCAGTACTTC | CASTRTAKGETQYF
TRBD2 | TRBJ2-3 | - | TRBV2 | TGTGCCAGCAGTGTGGGGGGGTCGAGCACAGATACGCAGTATTTT | CASSVGGSSTDTQYF
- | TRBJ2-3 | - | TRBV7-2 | TGTGCCAGCAGCTTAGAAGCCAGGGGGACTCGGGGTACGCAGTATTTT | CASSLEARGTRGTQYF
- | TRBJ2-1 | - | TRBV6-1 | TGTGCCAGCAGTGAAGCGGGAGATTCCTACAATGAGCAGTTCTTC | CASSEAGDSYNEQFF
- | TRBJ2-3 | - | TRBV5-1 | TGCGCCAGCAGCCCGCAGGGGGGATACACAGATACGCAGTATTTT | CASSPQGGYTDTQYF
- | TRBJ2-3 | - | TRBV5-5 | TGTGCCAGCAGCTTGGCAGGCGTGTGGGGGGGCAGGGGCACAGATACGCAGTATTTT | CASSLAGVWGGRGTDTQYF
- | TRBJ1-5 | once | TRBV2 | TGTGCCAGCAAGGATGTCGGGGAAAATCAGCCCCAGCATTTT | CASKDVGENQPQHF
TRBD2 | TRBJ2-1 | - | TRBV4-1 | TGCGCCAGCAGCCGACTAGCGGACCCCAATGAGCAGTTCTTC | CASSRLADPNEQFF
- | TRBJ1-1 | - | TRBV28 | TGTGCCAGCACCGATCCCGTCGGTCAGGGCGGGGTGGGTTTCTTT | CASTDPVGQGGVGFF
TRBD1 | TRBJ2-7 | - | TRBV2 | TGTGCCAGCAAACTGGACAGGTCCTACGAGCAGTACTTC | CASKLDRSYEQYF
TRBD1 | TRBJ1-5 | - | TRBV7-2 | TGTGCCAGCAGCTTAGATTCAGGGGGCTGGGAGCCCCAGCATTTT | CASSLDSGGWEPQHF
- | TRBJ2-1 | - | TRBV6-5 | TGTGCCAGCAGCAAACAGGACCACTCCTACAATGAGCAGTTCTTC | CASSKQDHSYNEQFF
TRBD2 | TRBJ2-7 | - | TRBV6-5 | TGTGCCAGCAGCCCATATCCCTCGGGGGGCTACGAGCAGTACTTC | CASSPYPSGGYEQYF
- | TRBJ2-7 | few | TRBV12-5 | TGTGCTAGTGGCTTCGGACAAATCGACGAGCAGTACTTC | CASGFGQIDEQYF
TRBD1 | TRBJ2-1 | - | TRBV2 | TGTGCCAGCAGTCTAGGACAGGGGTATGAGCAGTTCTTC | CASSLGQGYEQFF
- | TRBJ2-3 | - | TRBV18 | TGTGCCAGCTCAATCGGAGCAGCAGATACGCAGTATTTT | CASSIGAADTQYF
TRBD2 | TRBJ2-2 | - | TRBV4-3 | TGCGCCAGCAGCCAGGGGACTAGCGGGGGCACCGGGGAGCTGTTTTTT | CASSQGTSGGTGELFF
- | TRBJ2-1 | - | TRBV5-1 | TGCGCCAGCAGCTCAACCCGTTTCTCGGGACTGAGAGAGAATGAGCAGTTCTTC | CASSSTRFSGLRENEQFF
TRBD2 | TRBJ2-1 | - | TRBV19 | TGTGCCAGTAGTATAGCGGGAGGCTCCTACAATGAGCAGTTCTTC | CASSIAGGSYNEQFF
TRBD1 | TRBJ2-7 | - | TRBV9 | TGTGCCAGCAGCGACGGACAGGGAGGTATCTACGAGCAGTACTTC | CASSDGQGGIYEQYF
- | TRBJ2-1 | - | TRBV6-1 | TGTGCCAGCAGAGAAAACCTCCTAGCTATCTCCTACAATGAGCAGTTCTTC | CASRENLLAISYNEQFF
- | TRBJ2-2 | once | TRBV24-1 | TGTGCCACCAGCGCCCGAGTTAAGCCAGGGGAGCTGTTTTTT | CATSARVKPGELFF
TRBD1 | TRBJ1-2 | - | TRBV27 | TGTGCCAGCAGTCGTACAGGGGTTTCGGGCTACACCTTC | CASSRTGVSGYTF
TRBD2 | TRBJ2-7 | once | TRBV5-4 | TGTGCCAGCAGCTTGGGAGCGGGAGGTATCTACGAGCAGTACTTC | CASSLGAGGIYEQYF
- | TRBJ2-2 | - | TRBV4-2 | TGTGCCAGCAGCCAAGGGGAGGGGGGGCACACCGGGGAGCTGTTTTTT | CASSQGEGGHTGELFF
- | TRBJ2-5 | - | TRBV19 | TGTGCCAGTAGTTCGGACAGTCCGGGGACCCAGTACTTC | CASSSDSPGTQYF
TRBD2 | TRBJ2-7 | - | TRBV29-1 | TGCAGCATCCAAAAAGCGGGAATTAACTACGAGCAGTACTTC | CSIQKAGINYEQYF
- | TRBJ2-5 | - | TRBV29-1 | TGCAGCGTTGCCACTAGTTCCATCGAGACCCAGTACTTC | CSVATSSIETQYF
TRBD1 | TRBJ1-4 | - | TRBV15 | TGTGCCACCACCTCAGGACAGGAAGTTGAAAAACTGTTTTTT | CATTSGQEVEKLFF
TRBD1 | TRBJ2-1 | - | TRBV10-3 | TGTGCCATCAGTGAGCGACCGGGACAGGGAGTGAGGCAGTTCTTC | CAISERPGQGVRQFF
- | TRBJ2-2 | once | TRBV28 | TGTGCCAGCAGTCGATTCGGACAGGGGGAGCTGTTTTTT | CASSRFGQGELFF
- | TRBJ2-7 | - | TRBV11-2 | TGTGCCAGCAGCTTAGACTGGAGCTCCTACGAGCAGTACTTC | CASSLDWSSYEQYF
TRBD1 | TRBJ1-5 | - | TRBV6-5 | TGTGCCAGCAGTATACAGGGGGAGCAGCCCCAGCATTTT | CASSIQGEQPQHF
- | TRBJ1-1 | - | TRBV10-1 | TGCGCCAGACAGACAGTTGGCACTGAAGCTTTCTTT | CARQTVGTEAFF
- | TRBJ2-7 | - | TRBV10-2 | TGCGCCAGCAGTGAGTCGGAACTAGCCTACGAGCAGTACTTC | CASSESELAYEQYF
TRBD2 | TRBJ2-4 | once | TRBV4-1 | TGCGCCAGCAGCCCAGGACTAGCGGGAGGTCGGGCCAAAAACATTCAGTACTTC | CASSPGLAGGRAKNIQYF